This TCR beta chain came from a study of early T cells in non-severe SARS-CoV-2 infection. At the level of the study: Unsorted whole blood bulk RNA was sequenced, with unpaired chains.

Findings of the study overall: VDJdb matching favored anti-spike CD8 responses, missing private and CD4 specificities.

This clonotype was recorded a few times. The antigen remains undetermined. Unique molecular identifiers were affixed to single, distinct cDNA molecules. From the 5' RACE reads, TCRdb called clonotypes with MiXCR, one entry per CDR3 protein. Of 25,000 to 35,000 distinct CDR3 sequences in the sample, more than 4.5% were seen once. The material sequenced was whole blood. This clonotype originated in an adult who was a healthcare worker with PCR-confirmed SARS-CoV-2 infection or an uninfected control (not recorded which).

The CDR3 is CSAPGDNNYGYTF. DNA for the CDR3: TGCAGTGCTCCGGGAGACAACAACTATGGCTACACCTTC. V and J are TRBV20-1 and TRBJ1-2; D remains unclear. Trimming cost V 5 bases and J 2 bases, with 12 bases left between them. Germline V gives CDR1 DFQATT, CDR2 SNEGSKA (reference sequence). This CDR3 has 13 amino acids.